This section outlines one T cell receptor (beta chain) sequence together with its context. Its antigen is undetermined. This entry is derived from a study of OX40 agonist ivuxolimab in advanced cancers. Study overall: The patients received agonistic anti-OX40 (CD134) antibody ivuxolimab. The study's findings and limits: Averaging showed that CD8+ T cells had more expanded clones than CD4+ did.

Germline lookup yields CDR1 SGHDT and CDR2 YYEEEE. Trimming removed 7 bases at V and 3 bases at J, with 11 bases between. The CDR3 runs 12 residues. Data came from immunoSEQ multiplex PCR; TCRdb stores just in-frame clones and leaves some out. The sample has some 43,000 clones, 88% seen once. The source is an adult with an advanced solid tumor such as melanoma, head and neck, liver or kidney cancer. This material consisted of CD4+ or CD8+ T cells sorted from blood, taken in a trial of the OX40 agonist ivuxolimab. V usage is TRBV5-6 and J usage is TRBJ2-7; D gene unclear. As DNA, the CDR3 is TGTGCCAGCGGTCGTAGAAACTACGAGCAGTACTTC. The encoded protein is CASGRRNYEQYF.